These 32 T cell receptor beta chains came from one sample sequenced in a study of T cell repertoires in cytomegalovirus infection. The antigens for these receptors are not known. TCRdb used MiXCR to reprocess the reads, holding one entry per CDR3 protein. The data contain 570,000 or so distinct CDR3 sequences, about 39% of them seen just once; the ten biggest clones take up 48%. Sequencing used cultured PBMCs, obtained from culture after CMV antigen stimulation. These receptors all stem from a human donor in good health (CMV status not recorded). Some clones in this sample may be carry-over from other donors' samples.

This chain joins TRBV4-1 and TRBJ2-3, with 10 bases aligning to TRBD1. J was trimmed by 1 base and V by 5 bases; bases with no gene match: 12. From germline, CDR1 is MGHRA and CDR2 YSYEKL. The CDR3 is made up of 18 amino acids. Written as DNA, the CDR3 is TGCGCCAGCAGCTCGGCCGGGACAGGGGTCGGTCGCACAGATACGCAGTATTTT. Its protein product is CASSSAGTGVGRTDTQYF.

The gene calls are TRBV7-2 and TRBJ1-5, with D maybe TRBD1 (6 bases). V lost 4 bases and J lost 10, with 20 bases in between. The V gene's germline CDR1 is SGHTA and CDR2 FQGNSA. This CDR3 is built from 15 residues. The CDR3 DNA follows: TGTGCCAGCAGCTCATTGGGGGGCGGGGGTGTTCCCCAGCATTTT. This sequence encodes CASSSLGGGGVPQHF.

The chain is built from TRBV6-1 and TRBJ1-5; D not resolved. The CDR3 extends over 13 amino acids. Germline V gene sequence: CDR1 MNHNS, CDR2 SASEGT. CDR3 amino acids: CASQRAGNQPQHF. CDR3 DNA sequence: TGTGCGAGCCAAAGGGCGGGCAATCAGCCCCAGCATTTT.

The V call is TRBV28, the J call TRBJ2-2, with D possibly TRBD1 on 5 matching bases. Trimming pared 7 bases from V and 8 bases from J, leaving 14 bases between. The CDR3 runs to 13 residues. CDR1 and CDR2 from the germline V gene are MDHEN and SYDVKM. The CDR3 sequence is CASNDRSSGELFF. The CDR3 bases are TGTGCCAGCAACGACAGAAGTTCAGGGGAGCTGTTTTTT.

CDR3 nucleotide sequence: TGCAGTGCTAGAGGACAGTCAACTAATGAAAAACTGTTTTTT. It encodes CSARGQSTNEKLFF. The V gene is TRBV20-1, the J gene TRBJ1-4; maybe TRBD1 (5 bases). CDR1 and CDR2 from the germline V gene are DFQATT and SNEGSKA (reference sequence). The CDR3 runs 14 residues. V was clipped by 1 base and J by 0 bases, with 6 bases between them.

The chain uses TRBV7-2 and TRBJ2-3; D may correspond to TRBD1 or TRBD2 (5 bases each). The V end lost 8 bases, the J end lost 6 bases, and 21 bases lay between the germline ends. The CDR3 loop spans 15 amino acids. Germline V gene data show CDR1 as SGHTA and CDR2 as FQGNSA. As DNA, the CDR3 is TGTGCCAGCCGGGGCGGAGCCCAACCCTGGGATACGCAGTATTTT. Amino acids: CASRGGAQPWDTQYF. Full variable domain (remainder filled in from reference TRBV7-2 and TRBJ2-3): GAGVSQSPSNKVTEKGKDVELRCDPISGHTALYWYRQSLGQGLEFLIYFQGNSAPDKSGLPSDRFSAERTGGSVSTLTIQRTQQEDSAVYLCASRGGAQPWDTQYFGPGTRLTVL.

The rearrangement uses TRBV28 and TRBJ1-6, with TRBD1 matching over 9 bases. In germline, CDR1 is MDHEN, CDR2 SYDVKM. This CDR3 is 18 amino acids long. Unmatched junction bases numbered 14, after V lost 4 bases and J lost 7 bases. CDR3 coding DNA: TGTGCCAGCAGTTCGAGGGGGGTCGGGGACAGGGTGAATTCACCCCTCCACTTT. Its protein is CASSSRGVGDRVNSPLHF.

This clonotype was seen a handful of times. The genes are TRBV5-4 and TRBJ2-1, with a tentative D call TRBD2 (6 bases). Germline lookup yields CDR1 SGHNT and CDR2 YYREEE (reference sequence). The V end was cut by 7 bases, the J end by 5 bases, with 19 bases between. The CDR3 has 15 amino acids. The DNA of the CDR3 is TGTGCCAGCGTTCCCAAAGACGGGAGTAACAATGAGCAGTTCTTC. Residues: CASVPKDGSNNEQFF.

The V gene is TRBV2, the J gene TRBJ1-1; 11 nucleotides agree with TRBD1. CDR3 length: 15 residues. In germline, CDR1 is SNHLY, CDR2 FYNNEI. With 6 bases clipped from V and 4 bases from J, the junction kept 7 bases outside the gene matches. The CDR3 sequence: CASREWTGGLTEAFF. The CDR3 DNA follows: TGTGCCAGCAGAGAATGGACAGGGGGCCTCACTGAAGCTTTCTTT.

The chain joins TRBV2 to TRBJ1-6, with D unresolved. V lost 7 bases, J lost 5 bases, and 15 bases lay in between. The CDR3 spans 15 residues. The germline V gene encodes CDR1 SNHLY and CDR2 FYNNEI. The CDR3 coding sequence is TGTGCCAGCACCCGAGGGCAGCAAAATAATTCACCCCTCCACTTT. Its protein is CASTRGQQNNSPLHF. The full variable domain, completed using reference TRBV2 and TRBJ1-6, is EPEVTQTPSHQVTQMGQEVILRCVPISNHLYFYWYRQILGQKVEFLVSFYNNEISEKSEIFDDQFSVERPDGSNFTLKIRSTKLEDSAMYFCASTRGQQNNSPLHFGNGTRLTVT.

The chain recombines TRBV15 with TRBJ1-3; no clear D. Germline-derived CDR1 and CDR2 are LNHNV and YYDKDF (reference sequence). The CDR3 runs 15 residues. Trimming took off 2 bases at V and 7 bases at J, with 15 bases between the two ends. The CDR3, as DNA: TGTGCCACCAGCAGACGCCCGGGCCGACGGAACACCATATATTTT. Translation: CATSRRPGRRNTIYF.

This clonotype was recorded a few times. The rearrangement joins TRBV7-8 to TRBJ2-7, with D possibly TRBD1 on 6 matching bases. Germline loops: CDR1 SGHVS, CDR2 FQNEAQ. V gave up 5 bases and J gave up 4 bases, with 18 bases separating them. The CDR3 has 15 residues. Written as DNA, the CDR3 is TGTGCCAGCAGCCCCGAGGGTGGGACAATGTACGAGCAGTACTTC. It translates to CASSPEGGTMYEQYF.

This clonotype has a single count. The chain recombines TRBV6-2 or TRBV6-3 with TRBJ2-1, with TRBD1 matching 10 bases. Per the germline V gene, CDR1 is MNHEY and CDR2 is SVGEGT. The CDR3 sequence is 19 residues long. V was clipped by 2 bases and J by 2 bases; unmatched bases: 12. The CDR3 DNA is TGTGCCAGCAGTTACCACCTATCCCCCGGACAGGGGGCCTACAATGAGCAGTTCTTC. As protein: CASSYHLSPGQGAYNEQFF.

This sequence joins TRBV10-3 and TRBJ2-5; TRBD2 matches 8 bases. Looked up from germline, CDR1 is ENHRY and CDR2 is SYGVKD. J gave up 4 bases and V 6 bases, and 13 bases lay outside the gene matches. The CDR3 is 16 residues long. CDR3 amino acids: CAIRHSGEAGRETQYF. CDR3 bases: TGTGCCATCAGACATAGCGGGGAGGCGGGTCGAGAGACCCAGTACTTC.

This chain connects TRBV18 to TRBJ2-5; D remains unclear. V lost 2 bases and J 5 bases, leaving 9 bases between the germline ends. This CDR3 spans 13 amino acids. The V gene's germline CDR1 is KGHSH and CDR2 LQKENI. This CDR3 reads CASSPGRSETQYF. CDR3 nucleotides: TGTGCCAGCTCACCAGGGCGAAGCGAGACCCAGTACTTC.

The gene calls are TRBV6-6 and TRBJ2-1; D call uncertain. Trimming removed 8 bases at V and 7 bases at J, with 15 bases between. The CDR3 totals 13 residues. Per the germline V gene, CDR1 is MNHNY and CDR2 is SVGAGI (reference sequence). For the CDR3, the DNA is TGTGCCAGCCGCCGTTCACCCCAGAATGAGCAGTTCTTC. Translated, it gives CASRRSPQNEQFF.

The chain combines TRBV5-4 with TRBJ2-1; TRBD2 matches at 12 bases. V was pared by 1 base and J by 3 bases, with 2 bases of the junction left unmatched. Germline V lookup: CDR1 SGHNT, CDR2 YYREEE (reference sequence). CDR3 length: 16 residues. The CDR3 sequence is CASSLTSGRNYNEQFF. CDR3 sequence (DNA): TGTGCCAGCAGCTTGACTAGCGGGAGGAACTACAATGAGCAGTTCTTC.

The CDR3 sequence is CASSPTGWGPSSYNEQFF. CDR3 nucleotide sequence: TGTGCCAGCAGCCCCACTGGCTGGGGGCCGAGCTCCTACAATGAGCAGTTCTTC. The J gene is TRBJ2-1, the V gene TRBV4-2; D is possibly TRBD1 (6 bases). Trimming removed 4 bases at V and 0 bases at J, with 19 bases between. CDR1 and CDR2 (germline): LGHNA, YNFKEQ. There are 18 residues in the CDR3.

The chain carries TRBV12-3 or TRBV12-4 and TRBJ2-2; D may correspond to TRBD1 or TRBD2 (5 bases each). The CDR3 covers 16 residues. Between the trimmed V and J ends, which lost 6 bases and 3 bases, there was a span of 17 bases. The CDR3 protein is CASSPRGRPDTGELFF. DNA of the CDR3: TGTGCCAGCAGCCCCCGGGGACGGCCGGACACCGGGGAGCTGTTTTTT.

The chain links TRBV20-1 to TRBJ2-3, with D uncertain. From germline, CDR1 is DFQATT and CDR2 SNEGSKA (reference sequence). This CDR3 is 13 amino acids long. V was cut by 7 bases and J by 2 bases, with 13 bases left in between. The CDR3 DNA reads TGCAGTGTCCCGTTCGGATCCACAGATACGCAGTATTTT. Protein: CSVPFGSTDTQYF.

This clonotype was detected only a few times. This chain's CDR3 is CASSPPVGGRYEQYF. The CDR3 DNA reads as TGTGCCAGCAGTCCGCCCGTTGGGGGCCGGTACGAGCAGTACTTC. The chain recombines TRBV12-3 or TRBV12-4 with TRBJ2-7, with D perhaps TRBD1 (6 bases). This CDR3 is built from 15 residues. The V and J ends lost 5 bases and 4 bases respectively, with 18 bases between them.

This chain joins TRBV14 and TRBJ2-2, with a possible D match to TRBD2 (6 bases). CDR1 SGHDN and CDR2 FVKESK come from the germline V gene. The CDR3 is made up of 14 amino acids. The V and J ends lost 4 bases and 2 bases respectively, with 8 bases between them. As DNA, the CDR3 is TGTGCCAGCAGCCGGCGGGAAAACACCGGGGAGCTGTTTTTT. Its protein product is CASSRRENTGELFF.

This clonotype was observed once. The chain carries TRBV3-1 and TRBJ2-1; 10 nucleotides agree with TRBD2. V lost 6 bases and J lost 6; bases outside the gene matches: 17. The germline V gene encodes CDR1 LGHDT and CDR2 YNNKEL (reference sequence). There are 18 residues in the CDR3. CDR3 residues: CASSELAGGLLASNEQFF. In DNA, the CDR3 is TGTGCCAGCAGTGAATTAGCGGGGGGTCTTTTGGCGTCCAATGAGCAGTTCTTC.

This clonotype came up a few times. The V gene is TRBV12-3 or TRBV12-4, the J gene TRBJ2-2; possibly TRBD2 for D (6 bases). The CDR3 spans 15 residues. The ends were cut back, 5 bases at V and 5 bases at J, with 15 bases in the middle. CDR3 amino acids: CASSPQRVWTGELFF. CDR3 DNA: TGTGCCAGCAGTCCCCAGCGGGTGTGGACCGGGGAGCTGTTTTTT.

This clonotype has just a few counts. The V gene is TRBV27, the J gene TRBJ1-1, with D perhaps TRBD1 (5 bases). V lost 7 bases and J 3 bases, leaving 18 bases between the germline ends. CDR1 and CDR2 from the germline V gene are MNHEY and SMNVEV (reference sequence). The length of the CDR3 is 15 residues. CDR3 sequence: CASITGTGLYTEAFF. The CDR3 nucleotides read TGTGCCAGCATAACCGGGACTGGGCTTTACACTGAAGCTTTCTTT.

This clonotype was seen ten or more times. The rearrangement links TRBV10-2 to TRBJ2-7; TRBD1 agrees at 7 bases. Germline lookup yields CDR1 WSHSY and CDR2 SAAADI. CDR3 length equals 15 residues. With 3 bases clipped from V and 3 bases from J, the junction kept 8 bases outside the gene matches. CDR3 nucleotides: TGCGCCAGCAGTGAATCCAACAGGGGAGTCTACGAGCAGTACTTC. Protein sequence: CASSESNRGVYEQYF.

The V gene is TRBV7-9, the J gene TRBJ2-7; D is possibly TRBD1 (6 bases). The CDR3 extends over 16 amino acids. The V end lost 5 bases, the J end lost 6 bases, and 23 bases lay between the germline ends. Germline V gene sequence: CDR1 SEHNR, CDR2 FQNEAQ (reference sequence). The CDR3 reads CASSPPGHRSRFEQYF. The DNA for the CDR3 is TGTGCCAGCAGCCCGCCGGGACACCGATCGAGATTCGAGCAGTACTTC.

This clonotype was seen more than once but under ten times. The chain employs TRBV28 and TRBJ1-4, with 11 bases that match TRBD1. Germline CDR1 and CDR2: MDHEN and SYDVKM. The V and J ends lost 5 bases and 2 bases, in that order; junction bases with no gene match: 10. The CDR3 has 18 amino acids. The CDR3 nucleotides read TGTGCCAGCAGTGCCGGGACAGGGGGTTCCGCCACTAATGAAAAACTGTTTTTT. Encoded protein: CASSAGTGGSATNEKLFF.

This clonotype turned up a few times. The chain combines TRBV4-3 with TRBJ2-7; a weak D match, TRBD1 (6 bases). The germline V and J ends were trimmed by 4 bases and 5 bases, with 15 bases remaining between them. The CDR3 is 14 amino acids. CDR1 and CDR2 from the germline V gene are LGHNA and YSLEER. CDR3 sequence: CASSPTTGFDEQYF. CDR3 in DNA: TGCGCCAGCAGCCCAACTACAGGGTTTGACGAGCAGTACTTC.

The chain joins TRBV6-1 to TRBJ1-2; 8 bases line up with TRBD1. V lost 5 bases, J lost 6 bases, and 8 bases stayed unmatched. CDR3 length: 14 residues. Germline V gene sequence: CDR1 MNHNS, CDR2 SASEGT. CDR3 coding DNA: TGTGCCAGCAGTCACCGGGACAGGCCCCATGGCTACACCTTC. Translated, it gives CASSHRDRPHGYTF.

The genes are TRBV6-2 or TRBV6-3 and TRBJ2-7; 9 bases are a match to TRBD2. V lost 6 bases and J lost 0; bases outside the gene matches: 6. CDR1 and CDR2 from the germline V gene are MNHEY and SVGEGT. The CDR3 consists of 15 residues. The CDR3, as DNA: TGTGCCAGCAGGGCTAGCGGGAAGAGCTCCTACGAGCAGTACTTC. It yields the protein CASRASGKSSYEQYF.

The chain employs TRBV12-5 and TRBJ2-3, with a possible D match to TRBD2 (5 bases). Germline CDR1 LGHNT, CDR2 FRNRAP. CDR3 length equals 18 residues. Trimming shortened V by 1 base and J by 2 bases, and 19 bases separated the two germline ends. The CDR3: CASGLAYQTRDFTDTQYF. CDR3 DNA sequence: TGTGCTAGTGGTTTGGCCTACCAGACACGGGATTTCACAGATACGCAGTATTTT.